What follows describes a single T cell receptor (beta chain). What it binds is not known. The data originate from a study of CD8 T cells in ankylosing spondylitis. From the 5' RACE reads, TCRdb called clonotypes with MiXCR, one entry per CDR3 protein. The sample consists of under 150,000 distinct CDR3 sequences, roughly a sixth of them appearing once. Notes on the study in general: Clones that were linked to disease were CD8+ and were relatively rare in peripheral blood. Clones tied to disease were said to be significantly enriched in matched ankylosing spondylitis synovial fluid. Roughly 8 highly homologous variants made up a TCR beta motif, and this motif appeared characteristic of ankylosing spondylitis blood.

Sequencing was carried out using blood, either unsorted or a sorted T cell fraction (not recorded which). This TCR was recovered from a male donor with ankylosing spondylitis.

CDR3 DNA sequence: TGCGCCAGCACCTTGACTAGCGGATCCTACGAGCAGTACTTC. Encoded protein: CASTLTSGSYEQYF. This chain connects TRBV10-2 to TRBJ2-7, with 9 nucleotides matching TRBD2. Losses at the gene ends were 7 bases for V and 1 base for J; bases not matched to a gene: 5. Germline CDR1 is WSHSY and CDR2 is SAAADI. The CDR3 consists of 14 residues.